These 12 T cell receptor beta chains were sequenced from one sample in a study of control samples from healthy donors and cancer patients. Profiled with immunoSEQ multiplex PCR; TCRdb holds only in-frame clones, not every one. Among approximately 160,000 clones listed, about 94% were seen once. The sequencing sample was made of blood. The source is a woman aged 55 to 70 in good health.

The chain combines TRBV9 with TRBJ1-2; D unclear. The length of the CDR3 is 14 residues. Germline-derived CDR1 and CDR2 are SGDLS and YYNGEE. Trimming cost V 6 bases and J 0 bases, with 12 bases left between them. CDR3 loop: CASTAVGANYGYTF. As DNA, the CDR3 is TGTGCCAGCACCGCCGTTGGGGCTAACTATGGCTACACCTTC.

This clone was seen a single time. V and J are TRBV9 and TRBJ1-3, with TRBD1 matching over 7 bases. J lost 8 bases, V lost 5 bases, and 10 bases had no gene match. The CDR3 length is 14 residues. The germline CDR1 and CDR2 sequences are SGDLS and YYNGEE. The CDR3 is CASSEQGLGDTIYF. CDR3 sequence (DNA): TGTGCCAGCAGTGAACAGGGGCTCGGAGACACCATATATTTT.

V and J are TRBV18 and TRBJ1-6; D is ambiguous. CDR1 and CDR2 from the germline V gene are KGHSH and LQKENI. With 6 bases removed from V and 4 bases from J, the gap between germline ends came to 19 bases. The CDR3 has 17 amino acids. The CDR3 reads CASSPVRGALYNSPLHF. CDR3 DNA sequence: TGTGCCAGCTCTCCGGTTCGGGGTGCACTTTATAATTCACCCCTCCACTTT.

The V gene is TRBV3-1 (or the pseudogene TRBV3-2), the J gene TRBJ2-3; no clear D gene. The CDR3 spans 16 residues. Trimming pared 0 bases from V and 1 base from J, leaving 11 bases between. The germline V gene has CDR1 LGHDT and CDR2 YNNKEL (reference sequence). The CDR3 DNA sequence: TGTGCCAGCAGCCAAGATCCTCGGTGGCGCACAGATACGCAGTATTTT. Its protein product is CASSQDPRWRTDTQYF.

The gene calls are TRBV7-8 and TRBJ1-5; no reliable D call. The CDR3 spans 12 residues. Trimming removed 5 bases from V and 3 bases from J, with 5 bases in between. CDR1 SGHVS and CDR2 FQNEAQ come from the germline V gene. DNA of the CDR3: TGTGCCAGCAGCCGGTACAATCAGCCCCAGCATTTT. Protein: CASSRYNQPQHF.

This chain uses TRBV6-5 with TRBJ1-1, with TRBD1 identical over 12 bases. With V trimmed by 6 bases and J by 5 bases, 7 bases remained unmatched. Germline CDR1 is MNHEY and CDR2 is SVGAGI. The CDR3 consists of 15 residues. CDR3 protein: CASRRDRGQSTEAFF. Here the CDR3 DNA reads TGTGCCAGCAGACGGGACAGGGGGCAAAGTACTGAAGCTTTCTTT.

This clone appeared a few times. The chain employs TRBV19 and TRBJ1-5; D gene uncertain. Germline CDR1 and CDR2: LNHDA and SQIVND (reference sequence). With 2 bases removed from V and 6 bases from J, the gap between germline ends came to 14 bases. The CDR3 is 15 residues long. This CDR3 reads CASSITPGRTQPQHF. CDR3 sequence (DNA): TGTGCCAGTAGTATAACCCCCGGCCGAACTCAGCCCCAGCATTTT.

The chain employs TRBV10-3 and TRBJ1-3; D unclear. V lost 2 bases, J lost 0 bases, and 5 bases lay in between. Germline lookup yields CDR1 ENHRY and CDR2 SYGVKD. This CDR3 has 14 amino acids. As DNA, the CDR3 is TGTGCCATCAGTGAGGTTAACTCTGGAAACACCATATATTTT. Encoded protein: CAISEVNSGNTIYF.

V and J are TRBV18 and TRBJ1-4; 8 nucleotides align to TRBD1. The junction had 14 bases not matched to a gene; V was cut back by 1 base and J by 7 bases. Germline CDR1 reads KGHSH; CDR2 reads LQKENI. CDR3 length equals 18 residues. DNA of the CDR3: TGTGCCAGCTCACCACGCCCCTTAACAGGGGGGAGTGTTGAAAAACTGTTTTTT. This gives the protein CASSPRPLTGGSVEKLFF.

The rearrangement joins TRBV6-2 or TRBV6-3 to TRBJ1-1; D is unclear. There are 17 residues in the CDR3. Germline CDR1 MNHEY, CDR2 SVGEGT. The V gene lost 4 bases and the J gene lost 1 base, with 19 bases spanning the gap. CDR3 bases: TGTGCCAGCAGTTCTATAGGCCTGGTTAAAGCGAACACTGAAGCTTTCTTT. It yields the protein CASSSIGLVKANTEAFF.

The chain joins TRBV9 to TRBJ1-3, with 8 bases matching TRBD1. There are 16 residues in the CDR3. CDR1 and CDR2 from the germline V gene are SGDLS and YYNGEE. V was pared by 4 bases and J by 1 base, with 7 bases of the junction left unmatched. The CDR3 loop is CASSRMQGASGNTIYF. CDR3 bases: TGTGCCAGCAGCAGAATGCAGGGGGCTTCTGGAAACACCATATATTTT.

The chain joins TRBV6-6 to TRBJ1-4, with 10 nucleotides matching TRBD1. The V gene's germline CDR1 is MNHNY and CDR2 SVGAGI (reference sequence). The V gene end was trimmed by 5 bases and the J gene end by 7 bases; junction bases not matched to a gene: 4. CDR3 length: 14 amino acids. The CDR3 is CASSRGQGSEKLFF. The DNA of the CDR3 is TGTGCCAGCAGTCGGGGACAGGGGAGTGAAAAACTGTTTTTT.